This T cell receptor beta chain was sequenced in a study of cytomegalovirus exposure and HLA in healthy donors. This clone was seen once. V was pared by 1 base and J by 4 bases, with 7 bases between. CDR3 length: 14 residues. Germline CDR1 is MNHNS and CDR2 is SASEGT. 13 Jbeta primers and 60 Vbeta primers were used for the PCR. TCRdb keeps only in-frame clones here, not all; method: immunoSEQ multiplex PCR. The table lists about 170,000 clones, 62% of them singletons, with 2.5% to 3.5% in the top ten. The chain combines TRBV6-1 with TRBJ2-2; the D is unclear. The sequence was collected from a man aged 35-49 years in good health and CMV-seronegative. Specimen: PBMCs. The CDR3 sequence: CASSEEYSTGELFF. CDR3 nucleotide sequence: TGTGCCAGCAGTGAAGAATACAGCACCGGGGAGCTGTTTTTT.